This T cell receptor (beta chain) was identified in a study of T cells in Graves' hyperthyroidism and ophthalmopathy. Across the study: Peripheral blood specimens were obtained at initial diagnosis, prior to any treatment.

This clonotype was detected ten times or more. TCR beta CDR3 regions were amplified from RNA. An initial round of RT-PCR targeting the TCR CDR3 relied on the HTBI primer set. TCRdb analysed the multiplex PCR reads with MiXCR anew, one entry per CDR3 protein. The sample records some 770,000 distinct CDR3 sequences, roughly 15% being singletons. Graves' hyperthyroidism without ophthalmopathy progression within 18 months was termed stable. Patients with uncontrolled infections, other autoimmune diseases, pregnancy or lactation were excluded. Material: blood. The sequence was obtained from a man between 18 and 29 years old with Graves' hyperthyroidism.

The CDR3 coding sequence is TGTGCCAGCAGTTTGGAGGGGGACTCGACAGATACGCAGTATTTT. Translating gives CASSLEGDSTDTQYF. The V gene is TRBV28, the J gene TRBJ2-3; tentatively, D is TRBD1 or TRBD2 (6 bases each). From germline, CDR1 is MDHEN and CDR2 SYDVKM. Trimming left V 3 bases short and J 3 bases short, with 13 bases between. CDR3 size: 15 residues.